These 2 T cell receptor beta chains were sequenced from one sample in a study of blood T cell repertoires in COVID-19. The data were produced by immunoSEQ multiplex PCR, yet TCRdb's version contains in-frame clones alone and is incomplete. The profile shows roughly 150,000 clones, 70% to 80% of them singletons. Sample: peripheral blood. Receptors originate from a man in his 60s who had recovered from COVID-19.

This clone was seen just once. The chain uses TRBV11-2 and TRBJ2-5; 13 positions agree with TRBD2. V shed 5 bases and J 8 bases; nucleotides not matched to a gene: 14. Germline V gene data show CDR1 as SGHAT and CDR2 as FQNNGV. This CDR3 is built from 17 residues. As DNA, the CDR3 is TGTGCCAGCAGCCACTGGACGGGACTAGCGGGGACGGACACCCAGTACTTC. It specifies CASSHWTGLAGTDTQYF.

The V and J genes are TRBV4-2 and TRBJ2-3, with TRBD1 matching 7 bases. V was clipped by 4 bases and J by 1 base; unmatched bases: 5. Germline V gene data show CDR1 as LGHNA and CDR2 as YNFKEQ. This CDR3 has 15 amino acids. The CDR3 DNA sequence: TGTGCCAGCAGCCCCGACAGGGCTGGCACAGATACGCAGTATTTT. The encoded protein is CASSPDRAGTDTQYF.